This T cell receptor (beta chain) came from a study of blood T cell repertoires in COVID-19. Study details: From the United States, Italy and Spain came samples of acute and convalescent COVID-19.

Libraries were prepared by immunoSEQ multiplex PCR; TCRdb keeps only in-frame clonotypes and omits some of them. The sample carries about 180,000 clones, approximately 85% recorded once. J gave up 2 bases and V 5 bases, and 12 bases lay outside the gene matches. The CDR3 is 18 amino acids. Germline CDR1 KGHSH, CDR2 LQKENI. The sequence was collected from a man older than 75 with COVID-19, enrolled during active disease. The rearrangement uses TRBV18 and TRBJ2-1; 10 nucleotides line up with TRBD1. Material for sequencing was peripheral blood. CDR3 DNA sequence: TGTGCCAGCTCATCCTATTTGCCGGGACAGGGGCCCTACAATGAGCAGTTCTTC. It yields the protein CASSSYLPGQGPYNEQFF.